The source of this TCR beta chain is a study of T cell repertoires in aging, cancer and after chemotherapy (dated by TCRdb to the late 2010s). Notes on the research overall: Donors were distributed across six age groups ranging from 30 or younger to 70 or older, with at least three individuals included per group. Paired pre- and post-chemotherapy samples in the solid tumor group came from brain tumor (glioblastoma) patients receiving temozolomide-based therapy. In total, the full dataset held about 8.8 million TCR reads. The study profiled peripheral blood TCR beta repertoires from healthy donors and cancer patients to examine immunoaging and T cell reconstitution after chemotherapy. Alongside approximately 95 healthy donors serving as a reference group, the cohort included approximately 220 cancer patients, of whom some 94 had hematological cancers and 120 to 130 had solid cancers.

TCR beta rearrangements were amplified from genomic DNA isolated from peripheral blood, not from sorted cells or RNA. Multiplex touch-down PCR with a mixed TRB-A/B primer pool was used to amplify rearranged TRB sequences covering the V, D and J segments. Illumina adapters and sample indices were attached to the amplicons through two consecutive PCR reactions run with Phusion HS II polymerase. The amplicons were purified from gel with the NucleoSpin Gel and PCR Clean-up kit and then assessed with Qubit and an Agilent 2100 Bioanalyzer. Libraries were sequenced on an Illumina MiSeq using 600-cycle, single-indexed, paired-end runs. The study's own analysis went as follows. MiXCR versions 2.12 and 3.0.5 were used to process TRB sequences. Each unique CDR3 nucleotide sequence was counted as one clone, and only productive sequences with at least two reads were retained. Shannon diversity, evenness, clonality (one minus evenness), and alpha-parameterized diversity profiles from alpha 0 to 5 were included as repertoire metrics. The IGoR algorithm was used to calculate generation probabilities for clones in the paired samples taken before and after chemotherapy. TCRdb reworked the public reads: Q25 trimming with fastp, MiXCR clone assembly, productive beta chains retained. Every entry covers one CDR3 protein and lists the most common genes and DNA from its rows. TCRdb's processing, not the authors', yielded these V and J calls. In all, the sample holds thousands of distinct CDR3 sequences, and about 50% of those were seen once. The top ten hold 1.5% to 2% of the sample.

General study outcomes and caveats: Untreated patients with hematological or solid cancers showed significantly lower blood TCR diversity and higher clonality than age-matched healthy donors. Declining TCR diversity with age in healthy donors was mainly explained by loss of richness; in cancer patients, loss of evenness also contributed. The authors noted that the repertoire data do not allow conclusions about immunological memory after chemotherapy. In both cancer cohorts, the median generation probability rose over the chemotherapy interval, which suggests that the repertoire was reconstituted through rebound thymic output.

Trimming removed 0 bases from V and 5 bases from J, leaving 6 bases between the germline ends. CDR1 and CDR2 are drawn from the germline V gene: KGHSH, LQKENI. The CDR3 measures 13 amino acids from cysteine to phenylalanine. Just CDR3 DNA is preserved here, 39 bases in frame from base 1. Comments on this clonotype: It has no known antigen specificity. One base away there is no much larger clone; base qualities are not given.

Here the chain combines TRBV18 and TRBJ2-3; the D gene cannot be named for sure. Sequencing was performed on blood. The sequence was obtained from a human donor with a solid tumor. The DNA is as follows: TGTGCCAGCTCACCACCGGGCAGAGATACGCAGTATTTT. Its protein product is CASSPPGRDTQYF.